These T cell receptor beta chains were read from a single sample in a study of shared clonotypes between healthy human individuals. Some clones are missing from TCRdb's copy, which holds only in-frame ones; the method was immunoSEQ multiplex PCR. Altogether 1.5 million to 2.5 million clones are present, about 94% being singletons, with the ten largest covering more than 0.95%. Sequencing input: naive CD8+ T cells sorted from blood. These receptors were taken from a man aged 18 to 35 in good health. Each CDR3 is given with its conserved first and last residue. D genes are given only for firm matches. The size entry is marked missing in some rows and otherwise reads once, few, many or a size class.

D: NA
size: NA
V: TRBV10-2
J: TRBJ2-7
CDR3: CASRSGGSYEQYF
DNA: TGCGCCAGCCGGTCTGGGGGGTCCTACGAGCAGTACTTC

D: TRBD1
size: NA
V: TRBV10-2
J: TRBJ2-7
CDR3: CASIQGASYEQYF
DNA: TGCGCCAGCATACAGGGGGCGTCGTACGAGCAGTACTTC

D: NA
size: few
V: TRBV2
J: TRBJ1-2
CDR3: CASSEWGSKDGYTF
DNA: TGTGCCAGCAGTGAATGGGGGAGTAAGGATGGCTACACCTTC

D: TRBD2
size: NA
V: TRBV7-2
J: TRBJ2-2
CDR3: CASTAPGGSANTGELFF
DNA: TGTGCCAGCACTGCCCCCGGGGGGTCGGCGAACACCGGGGAGCTGTTTTTT

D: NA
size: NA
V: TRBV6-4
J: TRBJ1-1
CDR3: CASSVEKVPNLMNTEAFF
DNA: TGTGCCAGCAGTGTCGAGAAGGTACCCAACCTCATGAACACTGAAGCTTTCTTT

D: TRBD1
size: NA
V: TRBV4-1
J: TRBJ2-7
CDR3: CASSHRQGDVGYEQYF
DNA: TGCGCCAGCAGCCACAGACAGGGTGACGTTGGTTACGAGCAGTACTTC

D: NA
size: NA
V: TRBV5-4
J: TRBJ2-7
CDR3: CASSLGSTATYEQYF
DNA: TGTGCCAGCAGCTTGGGATCGACGGCCACCTACGAGCAGTACTTC

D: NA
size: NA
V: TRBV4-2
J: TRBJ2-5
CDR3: CASSQEGGETQYF
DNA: TGTGCCAGCAGCCAGGAGGGGGGAGAGACCCAGTACTTC

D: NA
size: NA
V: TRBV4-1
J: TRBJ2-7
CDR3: CASSPRERGDHEQYF
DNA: TGCGCCAGCAGCCCGCGGGAAAGGGGTGACCACGAGCAGTACTTC

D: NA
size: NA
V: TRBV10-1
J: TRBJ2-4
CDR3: CASTELGGLAKNIQYF
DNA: TGCGCCAGCACCGAATTGGGGGGCCTTGCCAAAAACATTCAGTACTTC

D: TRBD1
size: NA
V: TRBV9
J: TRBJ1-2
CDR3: CASSVEGAFWGGYTF
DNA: TGTGCCAGCAGCGTAGAGGGGGCGTTTTGGGGCGGCTACACCTTC

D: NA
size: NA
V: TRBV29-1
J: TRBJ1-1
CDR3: CSSPGDLESEAFF
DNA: TGCAGCTCCCCGGGGGACCTGGAATCTGAAGCTTTCTTT

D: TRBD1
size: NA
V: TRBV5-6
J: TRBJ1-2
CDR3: CASSLGTGALYGYTF
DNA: TGTGCCAGCAGCTTGGGGACAGGGGCTCTCTATGGCTACACCTTC

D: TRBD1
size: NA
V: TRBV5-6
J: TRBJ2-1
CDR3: CASSDSGTGRNEQFF
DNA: TGTGCCAGCAGCGATTCCGGGACAGGGCGCAATGAGCAGTTCTTC

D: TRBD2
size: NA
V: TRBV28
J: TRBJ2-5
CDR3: CASRSRGGMETQYF
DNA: TGTGCCAGCAGGAGTCGGGGGGGGATGGAGACCCAGTACTTC

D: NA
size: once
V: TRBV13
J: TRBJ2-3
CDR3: CASSSSGTFSTDTQYF
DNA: TGTGCCAGCAGCTCATCCGGGACATTCAGCACAGATACGCAGTATTTT

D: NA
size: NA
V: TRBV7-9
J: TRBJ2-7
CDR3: CASSPQEGGPYEQYF
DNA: TGTGCCAGCAGCCCTCAGGAGGGGGGACCCTACGAGCAGTACTTC

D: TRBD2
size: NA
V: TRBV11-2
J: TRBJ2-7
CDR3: CASSLDRASGVYEQYF
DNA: TGTGCCAGCAGCTTAGATCGGGCTAGCGGAGTCTACGAGCAGTACTTC

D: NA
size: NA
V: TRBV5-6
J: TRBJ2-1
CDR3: CASSLGNEQFF
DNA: TGTGCCAGCAGCTTGGGGAATGAGCAGTTCTTC

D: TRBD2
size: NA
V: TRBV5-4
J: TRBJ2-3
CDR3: CASSWAGGGDTQYF
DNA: TGTGCCAGCAGCTGGGCCGGGGGGGGAGATACGCAGTATTTT

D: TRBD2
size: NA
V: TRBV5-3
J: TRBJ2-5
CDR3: CARSLPGGARETQYF
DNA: TGTGCCAGAAGCTTGCCGGGGGGGGCCAGAGAGACCCAGTACTTC

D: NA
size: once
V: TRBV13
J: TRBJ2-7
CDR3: CASSFPGAVDYEQYF
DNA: TGTGCCAGCAGCTTCCCTGGCGCGGTTGACTACGAGCAGTACTTC

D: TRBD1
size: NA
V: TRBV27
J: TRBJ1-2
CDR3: CASSLTGGLYGYTF
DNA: TGTGCCAGCAGCCTGACAGGGGGGCTTTATGGCTACACCTTC

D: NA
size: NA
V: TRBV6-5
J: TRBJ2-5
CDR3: CASSYVSQETQYF
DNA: TGTGCCAGCAGTTACGTCAGCCAAGAGACCCAGTACTTC

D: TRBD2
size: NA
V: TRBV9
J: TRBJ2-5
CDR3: CASSTPRLAGGEETQYF
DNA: TGTGCCAGCAGCACTCCTAGACTAGCGGGAGGGGAGGAGACCCAGTACTTC

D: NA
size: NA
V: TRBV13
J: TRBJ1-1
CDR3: CASSARGGVMNTEAFF
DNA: TGTGCCAGCAGCGCCAGGGGAGGGGTTATGAACACTGAAGCTTTCTTT

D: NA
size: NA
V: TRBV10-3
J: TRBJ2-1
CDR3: CAISDPGHLSSYNEQFF
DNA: TGTGCCATCAGTGACCCTGGACACCTGAGCTCCTACAATGAGCAGTTCTTC

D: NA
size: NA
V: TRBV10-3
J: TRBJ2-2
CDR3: CAINVGYSREAGELFF
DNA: TGTGCCATCAATGTCGGGTATTCACGAGAGGCCGGGGAGCTGTTTTTT

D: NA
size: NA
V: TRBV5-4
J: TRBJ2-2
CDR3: CASSGRGGTGELFF
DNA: TGTGCCAGCAGTGGCAGGGGGGGCACCGGGGAGCTGTTTTTT

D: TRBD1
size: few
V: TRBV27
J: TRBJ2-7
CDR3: CASSLRGPSYEQYF
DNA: TGTGCCAGCAGCCTAAGGGGGCCCAGCTACGAGCAGTACTTC

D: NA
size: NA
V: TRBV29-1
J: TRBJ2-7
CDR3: CSVGGGSTYEQYF
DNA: TGCAGCGTTGGGGGGGGCAGCACCTACGAGCAGTACTTC

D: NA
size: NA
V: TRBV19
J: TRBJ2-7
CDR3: CASSIGGERYEQYF
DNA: TGTGCCAGTAGTATAGGGGGGGAGCGCTACGAGCAGTACTTC

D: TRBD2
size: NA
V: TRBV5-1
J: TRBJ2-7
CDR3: CASAWGDYGEQYF
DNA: TGCGCCAGCGCGTGGGGGGACTACGGCGAGCAGTACTTC

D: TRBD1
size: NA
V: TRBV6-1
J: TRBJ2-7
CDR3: CASSERGHRTYEQYF
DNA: TGTGCCAGCAGTGAAAGGGGGCACCGTACCTACGAGCAGTACTTC

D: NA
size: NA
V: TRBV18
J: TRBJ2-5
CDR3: CASSPRVRQYF
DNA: TGTGCCAGCTCACCACGCGTACGCCAGTACTTC

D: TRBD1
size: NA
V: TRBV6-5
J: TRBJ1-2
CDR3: CASSYGQGTGGYTF
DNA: TGTGCCAGCAGTTACGGACAGGGCACGGGTGGCTACACCTTC

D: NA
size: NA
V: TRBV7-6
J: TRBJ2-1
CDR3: CASSLKTKFRDFFDNEQFF
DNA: TGTGCCAGCAGCTTGAAGACCAAGTTCAGGGACTTCTTCGACAATGAGCAGTTCTTC

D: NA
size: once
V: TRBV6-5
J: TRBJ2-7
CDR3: CASSPDSPYYEQYF
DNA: TGTGCCAGCAGCCCGGACAGTCCTTACTACGAGCAGTACTTC

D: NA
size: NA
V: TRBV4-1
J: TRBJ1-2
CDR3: CASSHVAGREAYGYTF
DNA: TGCGCCAGCAGCCACGTCGCCGGTCGGGAGGCCTATGGCTACACCTTC